Shown below are 13 T cell receptor beta chains from a single sample sequenced in a study of T cell changes during pregnancy in multiple sclerosis. Only in-frame clones appear in the TCRdb table, and some are missing; sequencing was by immunoSEQ multiplex PCR. The sample shows around 73,000 clones, approximately 92% of them seen only once. The sample in question was peripheral blood, obtained in the third trimester of pregnancy. The receptors here all came from a female donor in good health, enrolled as a control in a pregnancy study.

The chain is built from TRBV7-9 and TRBJ2-7; TRBD1 matches 8 bases. V shed 4 bases, J shed 5 bases, and the junction held 4 bases outside the gene matches. CDR1 and CDR2 from the germline V gene are SEHNR and FQNEAQ (reference sequence). This CDR3 comprises 13 residues. For the CDR3, the DNA is TGTGCCAGCAGCTCAAGGACAGGGCACGAGCAGTACTTC. This encodes CASSSRTGHEQYF. The full variable domain, its missing parts supplied by reference TRBV7-9 and TRBJ2-7, is DTGVSQNPRHKITKRGQNVTFRCDPISEHNRLYWYRQTLGQGPEFLTYFQNEAQLEKSRLLSDRFSAERPKGSFSTLEIQRTEQGDSAMYLCASSSRTGHEQYFGPGTRLTVT.

The chain joins TRBV6-5 to TRBJ2-5, with TRBD1 identical over 10 bases. CDR1 is MNHEY, CDR2 SVGAGI, per germline. The J segment lost 6 bases and the V segment lost 6 bases, leaving 7 bases of the junction unmatched. The CDR3 sequence is 14 residues long. The CDR3 sequence: CASRPRQGAKTQYF. CDR3 sequence (DNA): TGTGCCAGCAGGCCGAGACAGGGGGCGAAGACCCAGTACTTC.

This clone has a single count. The chain couples TRBV19 to TRBJ1-5; 8 bases map to TRBD1. The CDR3 is 15 residues long. The V and J ends lost 1 base and 5 bases, in that order; junction bases with no gene match: 4. Germline values: CDR1 LNHDA, CDR2 SQIVND (reference sequence). CDR3 DNA: TGTGCCAGTAGTATAGGGTGGACAGGGCATCAGCCCCAGCATTTT. Protein sequence: CASSIGWTGHQPQHF.

The rearrangement joins TRBV4-1 to TRBJ2-3; D unresolved. Germline-derived CDR1 and CDR2 are MGHRA and YSYEKL. V was pared by 2 bases and J by 5 bases, with 5 bases between. This CDR3 has 12 amino acids. The CDR3 DNA reads TGCGCCAGCAGCCAACTAGGAGATACGCAGTATTTT. Its protein product is CASSQLGDTQYF.

This rearrangement joins TRBV18 to TRBJ1-2, with a possible D match to TRBD1 (6 bases). CDR3 length: 13 amino acids. Germline V gene lookup returns CDR1 KGHSH and CDR2 LQKENI. V was cut by 1 base and J by 3 bases, with 6 bases left in between. The CDR3 nucleotides read TGTGCCAGCTCACCACAGGGGGACTATGGCTACACCTTC. Encoded protein: CASSPQGDYGYTF.

V and J are TRBV28 and TRBJ1-1; D is undetermined. CDR3 length: 14 amino acids. Trimming took off 2 bases at V and 3 bases at J, with 10 bases between the two ends. Germline V gene sequence: CDR1 MDHEN, CDR2 SYDVKM. CDR3 protein: CASSLAREDTEAFF. CDR3 DNA sequence: TGTGCCAGCAGTTTAGCCCGGGAGGACACTGAAGCTTTCTTT.

The V gene is TRBV15, the J gene TRBJ2-5; 7 nucleotides agree with TRBD2. The CDR3 extends over 15 amino acids. Germline trimming cut 4 bases from V and 7 bases from J; bases unmatched to any gene: 12. Germline V gives CDR1 LNHNV, CDR2 YYDKDF (reference sequence). The CDR3 protein is CATSNLDSGGGTQYF. In nucleotides, the CDR3 is TGTGCCACCAGCAACCTTGACTCTGGGGGGGGGACCCAGTACTTC.

This sequence joins TRBV6-5 and TRBJ1-1; the D gene is possibly TRBD1 (6 bases). V lost 4 bases and J lost 5, with 8 bases in between. In germline, CDR1 is MNHEY, CDR2 SVGAGI. The CDR3 length is 12 residues. CDR3 DNA sequence: TGTGCCAGCAGTTCAGGGGTAACTGAAGCTTTCTTT. Its protein is CASSSGVTEAFF.

This clone occurred once. The V gene is TRBV19, the J gene TRBJ2-5; unclear D gene. Germline loops: CDR1 LNHDA, CDR2 SQIVND (reference sequence). The CDR3 spans 12 residues. V was pared by 8 bases and J by 2 bases, with 9 bases between. CDR3 protein: CASSPGQETQYF. DNA of the CDR3: TGTGCCAGTTCGCCCGGTCAAGAGACCCAGTACTTC.

J is TRBJ1-2 and V is TRBV7-9; the D gene is possibly TRBD1 (6 bases). This CDR3 region has 14 residues. CDR1 and CDR2 from the germline V gene are SEHNR and FQNEAQ (reference sequence). V was cut by 1 base and J by 3 bases, with 9 bases left in between. For the CDR3, the DNA is TGTGCCAGCAGCTTAGTACAGGGATACTATGGCTACACCTTC. The encoded protein is CASSLVQGYYGYTF.

The chain carries TRBV6-7 and TRBJ1-5; D unclear. TRBV6-7 counts as an open reading frame of uncertain function. The CDR3 totals 16 residues. V lost 8 bases and J lost 2, with 19 bases in between. CDR3 bases: TGTGCCAGCGACCTATACTATATGGTTTGCAATCAGCCCCAGCATTTT. Translated, it gives CASDLYYMVCNQPQHF.

In this sample, this clone turned up a few times. The rearrangement joins TRBV7-9 to TRBJ1-1; TRBD1 matches at 7 bases. This CDR3 has 13 residues. The germline CDR1 and CDR2 sequences are SEHNR and FQNEAQ (reference sequence). Trimming removed 5 bases from V and 6 bases from J; junction bases left unmatched: 6. CDR3 nucleotides: TGTGCCAGCAGCCTAGACAGGGTTGCTGAAGCTTTCTTT. Translated: CASSLDRVAEAFF.

The V gene is TRBV11-2, the J gene TRBJ1-6; a possible D gene is TRBD1 (5 bases). The CDR3 sequence is 15 residues long. Trimming cost V 1 base and J 5 bases, with 9 bases left between them. CDR1 and CDR2 (germline): SGHAT, FQNNGV. CDR3 amino acids: CASSLAGGNNSPLHF. Here the CDR3 DNA reads TGTGCCAGCAGCTTAGCGGGGGGGAATAATTCACCCCTCCACTTT.